This T cell receptor beta chain was profiled in a study of T cell repertoires in cytomegalovirus infection. Overall study context: In public TCR beta signatures, there were indications of both CMV infection and matching HLA type.

A remark on this clonotype: No antigen is known for it.

V was cut by 2 bases and J by 3 bases, with 8 bases left in between. The germline V gene has CDR1 MDHEN and CDR2 SYDVKM. The CDR3 consists of 13 residues. TCRdb re-called the reads with MiXCR, one entry per CDR3 protein. The table lists about 500,000 distinct CDR3 sequences, around 30% of them singletons. The study's findings and limits: Carriers of CMV and the relevant HLA type were discriminated by public TCR beta frequency.

This clonotype originated in a human donor in good health (CMV status not recorded). Some clones in this sample may be carry-over from other donors' samples. The rearrangement links TRBV28 to TRBJ2-7; D not resolved. Sequencing used cultured PBMCs, obtained from culture after CMV antigen stimulation. The CDR3 sequence is CASSLSEVYEQYF. For the CDR3, the DNA is TGTGCCAGCAGTTTAAGTGAGGTCTACGAGCAGTACTTC.